One sample yielded the 14 T cell receptor beta chains listed below, sequenced in a study of T cells in Graves' hyperthyroidism and ophthalmopathy. What was amplified from RNA transcripts were TCR beta CDR3 regions. The HTBI primer set served for first-round RT-PCR of the TCR CDR3. TCRdb re-called the multiplex PCR reads through MiXCR, storing one row per CDR3 protein. The table shows 500,000 to 650,000 distinct CDR3 sequences, with 20% occurring only once. Sequencing used blood. Every receptor here comes from a man between 40 and 49 years old with Graves' ophthalmopathy.

The chain combines TRBV25-1 with TRBJ1-1, with a weak D call TRBD1 (5 bases). CDR1 and CDR2 from the germline V gene are MGHDK and SYGVNS. The CDR3 totals 15 residues. The V gene lost 1 base and the J gene lost 10 bases, with 19 bases spanning the gap. For the CDR3, the DNA is TGTGCCAGCAGTGAATTGACCAACACCGGGACGGGAGCTTTCTTT. It specifies CASSELTNTGTGAFF.

The chain combines TRBV20-1 with TRBJ1-6, with 9 bases lining up with TRBD1. V lost 5 bases and J lost 7; bases outside the gene matches: 9. Germline values: CDR1 DFQATT, CDR2 SNEGSKA (reference sequence). The CDR3 totals 15 residues. The CDR3 sequence: CSARLGTGSNSPLHF. DNA of the CDR3: TGCAGTGCTCGGCTGGGGACAGGGTCGAATTCACCCCTCCACTTT.

The V gene is TRBV30, the J gene TRBJ2-2; TRBD2 is a possible D gene (5 bases). Germline-derived CDR1 and CDR2 are GTSNPN and SVGIG (reference sequence). V gave up 2 bases and J gave up 8 bases, with 9 bases separating them. The CDR3 is 12 residues long. The chain's CDR3 is CAWSFSEGELFF. The CDR3 coding sequence is TGTGCCTGGAGTTTTAGCGAGGGGGAGCTGTTTTTT.

This clonotype was observed a few times. The gene calls are TRBV29-1 and TRBJ1-2; D is ambiguous. The CDR3 sequence is 13 residues long. V gave up 1 base and J gave up 2 bases, with 8 bases separating them. Germline CDR1 reads SQVTM; CDR2 reads ANQGSEA. For the CDR3, the DNA is TGCAGCGTTGAAGGAGTGGGGAACTATGGCTACACCTTC. Translation gives CSVEGVGNYGYTF.

The rearrangement uses TRBV12-3 or TRBV12-4 and TRBJ2-1; 11 positions match TRBD2. Germline trimming cut 4 bases from V and 7 bases from J; bases unmatched to any gene: 9. This CDR3 comprises 16 residues. CDR3 sequence reads: CASSSLAGVPPNEQFF. CDR3 DNA: TGTGCCAGCAGTTCACTAGCGGGAGTACCCCCAAATGAGCAGTTCTTC.

This clonotype appeared a few times. The rearrangement joins TRBV10-3 to TRBJ2-2, with TRBD2 as a possible D gene (5 bases). Trimming left V 6 bases short and J 3 bases short, with 11 bases between. The CDR3 has 14 residues. Germline lookup yields CDR1 ENHRY and CDR2 SYGVKD. Here the CDR3 DNA reads TGTGCCATCAGGGAAGGACTGTACACCGGGGAGCTGTTTTTT. Translation: CAIREGLYTGELFF.

The V and J genes are TRBV6-2 or TRBV6-3 and TRBJ1-4, with 7 bases matching TRBD1. This CDR3 spans 13 amino acids. Losses at the gene ends were 6 bases for V and 5 bases for J; bases not matched to a gene: 3. Germline V CDR1 and CDR2: MNHEY, SVGEGT. The CDR3 here is CASRTGRNEKLFF. In nucleotides, the CDR3 is TGTGCCAGCAGGACAGGGAGGAATGAAAAACTGTTTTTT.

This clonotype was observed a few times. The chain recombines TRBV5-1 with TRBJ2-2; unclear D gene. The CDR3 covers 14 residues. Germline CDR1 is SGHRS and CDR2 is YFSETQ. The germline V and J ends were trimmed by 1 base and 1 base, with 5 bases remaining between them. The CDR3 bases are TGCGCCAGCAGCTTGTGGGGGAACACCGGGGAGCTGTTTTTT. It encodes CASSLWGNTGELFF.

This clonotype has a count of ten or more. The chain carries TRBV7-2 and TRBJ2-7; 10 positions agree with TRBD2. Per the germline V gene, CDR1 is SGHTA and CDR2 is FQGNSA. The CDR3 totals 15 residues. The V segment lost 4 bases and the J segment 2 bases; nucleotides outside the gene matches: 5. DNA of the CDR3: TGTGCCAGCAGCTCCCCTAGCGGGGGAACCTACGAGCAGTACTTC. Its translation: CASSSPSGGTYEQYF. The full variable domain, its missing parts supplied by reference TRBV7-2 and TRBJ2-7, is GAGVSQSPSNKVTEKGKDVELRCDPISGHTALYWYRQSLGQGLEFLIYFQGNSAPDKSGLPSDRFSAERTGGSVSTLTIQRTQQEDSAVYLCASSSPSGGTYEQYFGPGTRLTVT.

This clonotype showed up many times. The chain has TRBV2 and TRBJ2-1; 12 bases match TRBD2. Germline V CDR1 and CDR2: SNHLY, FYNNEI. This CDR3 is built from 17 residues. The J segment lost 3 bases and the V segment lost 11 bases, leaving 14 bases of the junction unmatched. This chain's CDR3 is CAQPRLAGATLYNEQFF. CDR3 coding DNA: TGTGCCCAGCCTCGACTAGCGGGAGCCACACTCTACAATGAGCAGTTCTTC.

The V and J genes are TRBV6-5 and TRBJ1-5, with unresolved D. The CDR3 runs 11 residues. CDR1 is MNHEY and CDR2 is SVGAGI in the germline V gene. Deletions cut 4 bases from V and 6 bases from J, with 4 bases between. Written as DNA, the CDR3 is TGTGCCAGCAGTTCCGGTCAGCCCCAGCATTTT. This gives the protein CASSSGQPQHF.

This clonotype has at least ten counts. The chain carries TRBV18 and TRBJ2-3, with D perhaps TRBD1 or TRBD2 (6 bases each). CDR1 and CDR2 from the germline V gene are KGHSH and LQKENI. CDR3 length: 15 amino acids. V was clipped by 1 base and J by 0 bases, with 8 bases between them. CDR3 DNA: TGTGCCAGCTCACCACTGGGGGGCAGCACAGATACGCAGTATTTT. Amino acids: CASSPLGGSTDTQYF.

This clonotype was seen at least ten times. This sequence joins TRBV30 and TRBJ2-1; a possible D gene is TRBD2 (6 bases). Trimming took off 5 bases at V and 10 bases at J, with 15 bases between the two ends. Germline CDR1 and CDR2: GTSNPN and SVGIG (reference sequence). This CDR3 is 12 amino acids long. CDR3 residues: CAWVGGAREQFF. CDR3 nucleotides: TGTGCCTGGGTCGGAGGGGCTCGGGAGCAGTTCTTC.

This rearrangement joins TRBV5-1 to TRBJ2-5; TRBD2 agrees at 13 bases. The CDR3 contains 20 residues. Germline assignment: CDR1 SGHRS and CDR2 YFSETQ. Unmatched junction bases numbered 13, after V lost 0 bases and J lost 2 bases. CDR3 amino acids: CASSLVGTGLAGRSQETQYF. The CDR3 nucleotides are TGCGCCAGCAGCTTGGTGGGTACGGGACTAGCGGGGAGATCTCAAGAGACCCAGTACTTC.